A single TCR beta chain is shown here with its context. This sample stems from a study of blood T cell repertoires in COVID-19. Study at large: COVID-19 samples, acute and convalescent, were from the United States, Italy and Spain. T cells, B-cell-depleted T cells, or PBMCs supplied cDNA or gDNA.

Per the original methods: Cell counts per sample came from amplifying reference gene primers. Using immunoSEQ multiplex PCR, the repertoire was profiled, and TCRdb retains in-frame clones only, with some absent. The V and J calls and clone size come from that table; D and trimming were worked out from the DNA. The sample lists tens of thousands of clones; almost 90% were seen once. Input material: peripheral blood. This sequence was found in a human donor in a cohort sampled during active COVID-19.

This CDR3 reads CASTPLSDNSPLHF. The CDR3 DNA reads TGTGCCAGCACGCCCCTGTCGGATAATTCACCCCTCCACTTT. The J gene is TRBJ1-6, the V gene TRBV27; no firm D call. Per the germline V gene, CDR1 is MNHEY and CDR2 is SMNVEV (reference sequence). CDR3 length: 14 amino acids. V was shortened by 7 bases and J by 5 bases, with 12 bases between the two germline ends.